This TCR beta chain was sequenced during a study of tumor-infiltrating lymphocytes in primary liver carcinoma. For the study at large: Sample counts of productive TCRbeta reads spanned roughly 3.65 to 8 million; these counts were similar across tissue types. Study-wide results and limits: Tumor region pairs outstripped tumor-adjacent and tumor-blood pairs in overlap.

This CDR3 has 16 residues. The germline CDR1 and CDR2 sequences are MNHNS and SASEGT. Trimming cost V 4 bases and J 4 bases; bases outside gene matches: 10. Of note for this clonotype: Antigen: not known. With a much larger clone just one base away, this may be a read error.

Extraction also yielded germline DNA, while blood RNA was obtained from unsorted whole blood. Constant-region priming of about 500 ng total RNA yielded TCR beta cDNA. Slightly modified ARM-PCR, run as three nested multiplex PCR rounds, produced the TCR beta libraries. A C-beta reverse primer and TRBV1-TRBV30 forward primers served in each of the first two PCR rounds, at 10 cycles apiece. MiXCR was run by TCRdb on the multiplex PCR reads, yielding one entry per CDR3 protein. The table has approximately 310,000 distinct CDR3 sequences, 65% seen once. This sequence was found in a man aged 40-50 years with primary liver carcinoma and hepatitis B virus infection. The rearrangement joins TRBV6-1 to TRBJ2-7; 10 nucleotides line up with TRBD2. The material sequenced was peripheral blood. This chain's CDR3 is CASSGREASGRYEQYF. CDR3 sequence (DNA): TGTGCCAGCAGTGGCCGTGAGGCTAGCGGGAGATACGAGCAGTACTTC.